Listed below are T cell receptor beta chains from one sample, sequenced in a study of T cells in localized non-small cell lung cancer. TCRdb's table, derived via immunoSEQ multiplex PCR, lists solely in-frame clones and lacks some. This sample has 10,000 to 12,000 clones, with nearly 50% found just once. Sequenced material: lymph node tissue, taken before any cancer treatment. These receptors all come from a woman aged 40 to 75 with stage II squamous cell lung carcinoma. Both conserved end residues are part of each CDR3. Fields, in order: V gene, D gene, clone size, J gene, CDR3 DNA, CDR3 protein. D genes are given only for firm matches. Only some rows state a clone size, as once, few, many or a class for expanded clones.

>TRBV11-3|TRBD1|-|TRBJ1-6
TGTGCCAGCCGTAGGGGGCTGGAAAATTCACCCCTCCACTTT
CASRRGLENSPLHF
>TRBV19|-|-|TRBJ1-1
TGTGCCAGTAGGGAGGGGGAAAGGAGGGCTTTCTTT
CASREGERRAFF
>TRBV30|-|-|TRBJ2-7
TGTGGGGGGGGCGAGACCTACGAGCAGTACTTC
CGGGETYEQYF
>TRBV19|-|few|TRBJ1-5
TGTGCCAGTAGTATAGATGGGGGTTCCAATCAGCCCCAGCATTTT
CASSIDGGSNQPQHF
>TRBV12-5|-|-|TRBJ1-2
TGTGCTAGTGGCAGGGTTGGGGATGGCTACACCTTC
CASGRVGDGYTF
>TRBV19|-|-|TRBJ2-3
TGTGCCACTACCCCGGCGGGGGCTGGCGCGCAGTATTTT
CATTPAGAGAQYF
>TRBV18|TRBD1|-|TRBJ1-1
TGTGCCAGCTCACGCGCCAGGGGGTATACTGAAGCTTTCTTT
CASSRARGYTEAFF
>TRBV11-3|TRBD1|-|TRBJ1-1
TGTGCCAGCAGCCAGGCAGGGGGAGGCACTGAAGCTTTCTTT
CASSQAGGGTEAFF
>TRBV1|-|few|TRBJ2-1
TGCGCCAGCAGCCAAGTGCAGGGTACGGGGGGCAATGAGCAGTTCTTC
CASSQVQGTGGNEQFF
>TRBV25-1|-|-|TRBJ2-3
TGTGCCAGCAGTGATTTCCGGGGAGCAGATACGCAGTATTTT
CASSDFRGADTQYF
>TRBV18|-|once|TRBJ2-5
TGTGTCAGCTCACTAACGGCTCCGGAGACCCAGTACTTC
CVSSLTAPETQYF
>TRBV9|-|few|TRBJ1-6
TGTGCAGGGAAGAGCTCCTATAATTCACCCCTCCACTTT
CAGKSSYNSPLHF
>TRBV28|-|-|TRBJ1-1
TGTGCCAGCAGTTTAGTACAGAAGAACACTGAAGCTTTCTTT
CASSLVQKNTEAFF
>TRBV19|-|-|TRBJ1-2
TGTGCCAGTAGTGCGGACAGAGTAGCTAACTATGGCTACACCTTC
CASSADRVANYGYTF
>TRBV30|-|-|TRBJ1-1
TGTGCCTGCCTTACCCCGAGGGGAAACTACAACACTGAAGCTTTCTTT
CACLTPRGNYNTEAFF
>TRBV2|TRBD1|-|TRBJ2-2
TGTGCCAGCAGTAATGACAGGGCTGGCACCGGGGAGCTGTTTTTT
CASSNDRAGTGELFF
>TRBV6-8|TRBD1|-|TRBJ2-7
TGTGCCAGCAGCTGGACAGGGGTTGACTACGAGCAGTACTTC
CASSWTGVDYEQYF
>TRBV19|-|-|TRBJ1-4
TGTGCCAGTAGTGCCGGACAGAAAGGCGCAAAACTGTTTTTT
CASSAGQKGAKLFF
>TRBV1|-|few|TRBJ2-2
TGCGCCAGCAGCCACCTCACCGAGACAGCGAACACCGGGGAGCTGTTTTTT
CASSHLTETANTGELFF
>TRBV29-1|-|-|TRBJ1-2
TGCAGCGTTGAACCCCCGGGGGCAGGGAGCGGCTACACCTTC
CSVEPPGAGSGYTF
>TRBV6-8|-|-|TRBJ2-3
TGTGCCAGCAGTGCGAGCCCCAGCACAGATACGCAGTATTTT
CASSASPSTDTQYF
>TRBV30|TRBD2|-|TRBJ2-7
TGTGCCTGGACTAGCGGTACCTACGAGCAGTACTTC
CAWTSGTYEQYF
>TRBV6-8|-|few|TRBJ1-2
TGTGCCAGCAGTTACTACCCGCCTCCAGGGTTCTATGGCTACACCTTC
CASSYYPPPGFYGYTF
>TRBV2|-|-|TRBJ1-6
TGTGCCAGTTTCCCAAACGGGGTGGGCTCACCCCTCCACTTT
CASFPNGVGSPLHF
>TRBV11-3|TRBD2|-|TRBJ2-7
TGTGCCAGCAGCTCGGGAGGGTCAAATATGCTCTACGAGCAGTACTTC
CASSSGGSNMLYEQYF
>TRBV6-8|-|few|TRBJ1-1
TGTGCCAGCAGGATGGAGGCGAACACTGAAGCTTTCTTT
CASRMEANTEAFF
>TRBV14|-|once|TRBJ1-1
TGTGCCAGCAGCCGGAACTTGAACACTGAAGCTTTCTTT
CASSRNLNTEAFF
>TRBV11-3|-|few|TRBJ1-4
TGTGCCAGCAGCTTGGGGTCCAGAGATGTAAATGAAAAACTGTTTTTT
CASSLGSRDVNEKLFF
>TRBV30|-|-|TRBJ1-1
TGTGCCTCCCACCGGGGGAATACTGAAGCTTTCTTT
CASHRGNTEAFF
>TRBV6-8|TRBD1|few|TRBJ1-2
TGTGCCAGCAGCGAATTCCAGGGGGCGCGGAATGGCTACACCTTC
CASSEFQGARNGYTF
>TRBV4-1|-|medium-sized|TRBJ1-1
TGCGCCAGCAGCGGACCGACAGTCAACACTGAAGCTTTCTTT
CASSGPTVNTEAFF
>TRBV5-1|TRBD2|-|TRBJ2-1
TGCGCCAGCAGTCTGGGGGAGGGGCTGGGTGAGCAGTTCTTC
CASSLGEGLGEQFF